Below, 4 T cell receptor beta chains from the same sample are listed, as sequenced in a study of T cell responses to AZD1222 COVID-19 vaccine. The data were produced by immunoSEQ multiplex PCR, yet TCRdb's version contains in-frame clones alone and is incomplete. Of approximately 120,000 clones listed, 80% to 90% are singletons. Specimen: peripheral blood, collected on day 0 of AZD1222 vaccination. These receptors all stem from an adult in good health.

This CDR3 is CASSKAKRPNTGELFF. CDR3 in DNA: TGTGCCAGCAGCAAAGCGAAACGACCGAACACCGGGGAGCTGTTTTTT. The chain couples TRBV21-1 to TRBJ2-2. TRBV21-1 is described as a pseudogene. The CDR3 is 16 amino acids.

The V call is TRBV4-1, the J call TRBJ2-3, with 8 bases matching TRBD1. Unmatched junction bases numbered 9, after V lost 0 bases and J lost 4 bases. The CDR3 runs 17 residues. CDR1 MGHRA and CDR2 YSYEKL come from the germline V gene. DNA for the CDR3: TGCGCCAGCAGCCAAGACCCCGGACAGGGTTGGGCAGATACGCAGTATTTT. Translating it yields CASSQDPGQGWADTQYF.

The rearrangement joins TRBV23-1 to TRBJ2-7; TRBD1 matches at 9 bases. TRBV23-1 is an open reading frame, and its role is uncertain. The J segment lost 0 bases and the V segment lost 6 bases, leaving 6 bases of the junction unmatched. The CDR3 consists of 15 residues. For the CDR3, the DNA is TGCGCCAGCAGAACCGGGACAGGGAACTCCTACGAGCAGTACTTC. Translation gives CASRTGTGNSYEQYF.

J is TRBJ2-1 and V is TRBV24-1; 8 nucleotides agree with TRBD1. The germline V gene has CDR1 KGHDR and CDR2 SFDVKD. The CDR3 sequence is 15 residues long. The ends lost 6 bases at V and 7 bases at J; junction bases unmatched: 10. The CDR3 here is CATSPTGVRFNEQFF. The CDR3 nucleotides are TGTGCCACCAGTCCGACAGGGGTGAGGTTTAATGAGCAGTTCTTC.